This T cell receptor (beta chain) was sequenced during a study of OX40 agonist ivuxolimab in advanced cancers. Study in general: At roughly 83% male, the cohort had a mean age of approximately 60 years, ranging from 23 to 79.

Sequencing used immunoSEQ multiplex PCR; TCRdb keeps in-frame clones, though not all of them. The sample records roughly 76,000 clones, 80% to 90% being singletons. Whole-study findings and limits: Partial responders treated at 0.1-3.0 mg/kg exhibited clonal expansion among the lowest measured.

Concerning this clone: Its cognate antigen is unknown.

Trimming shortened V by 1 base and J by 5 bases, and 18 bases separated the two germline ends. The CDR3 consists of 17 residues. Germline assignment: CDR1 SGHVS and CDR2 FQNEAQ. The receptor was isolated from an adult with an advanced solid tumor such as melanoma, head and neck, liver or kidney cancer. The chain is built from TRBV7-8 and TRBJ2-1, with D possibly being TRBD2 (6 bases). The sequenced sample was CD4+ or CD8+ T cells sorted from blood, obtained in a trial of the OX40 agonist ivuxolimab. This chain's CDR3 is CASSLVLVGSANNEQFF. CDR3 DNA: TGTGCCAGCAGCTTAGTTCTCGTCGGGAGCGCAAACAATGAGCAGTTCTTC. The variable domain in full, with the rest retrieved from reference TRBV7-8 and TRBJ2-1, is GAGVSQSPRYKVAKRGQDVALRCDPISGHVSLFWYQQALGQGPEFLTYFQNEAQLDKSGLPSDRFFAERPEGSVSTLKIQRTQQEDSAVYLCASSLVLVGSANNEQFFGPGTRLTVL.